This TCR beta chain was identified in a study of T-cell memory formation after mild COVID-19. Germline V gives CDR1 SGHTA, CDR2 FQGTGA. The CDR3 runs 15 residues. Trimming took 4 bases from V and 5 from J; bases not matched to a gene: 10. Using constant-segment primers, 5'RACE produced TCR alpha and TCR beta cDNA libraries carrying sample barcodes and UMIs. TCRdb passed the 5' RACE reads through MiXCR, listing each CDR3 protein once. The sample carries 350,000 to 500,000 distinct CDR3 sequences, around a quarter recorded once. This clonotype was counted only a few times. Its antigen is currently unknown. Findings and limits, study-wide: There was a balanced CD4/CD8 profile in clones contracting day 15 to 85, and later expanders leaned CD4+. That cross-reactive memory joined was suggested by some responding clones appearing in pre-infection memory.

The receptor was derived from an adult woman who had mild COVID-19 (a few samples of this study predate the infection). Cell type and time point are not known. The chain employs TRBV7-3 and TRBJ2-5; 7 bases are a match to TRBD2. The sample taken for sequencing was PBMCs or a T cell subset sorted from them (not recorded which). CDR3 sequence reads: CASSSTGLVGETQYF. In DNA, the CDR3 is TGTGCCAGCAGCTCGACCGGACTAGTGGGGGAGACCCAGTACTTC. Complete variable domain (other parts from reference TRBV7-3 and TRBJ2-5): GAGVSQTPSNKVTEKGKYVELRCDPISGHTALYWYRQSLGQGPEFLIYFQGTGAADDSGLPNDRFFAVRPEGSVSTLKIQRTERGDSAVYLCASSSTGLVGETQYFGPGTRLLVL.